This TCR beta chain was documented in a study of early T cells in non-severe SARS-CoV-2 infection. This clonotype was found once. In TCRdb, the 5' RACE reads were re-called with MiXCR into one record per CDR3 protein. Of tens of thousands of distinct CDR3 sequences listed, 5.4% are singletons. The germline CDR1 and CDR2 sequences are SGHTA and FQGNSA. The CDR3 is 15 residues long. The V and J ends lost 2 bases and 5 bases respectively, with 14 bases between them. The V call is TRBV7-2, the J call TRBJ2-3, with D perhaps matching TRBD1 (6 bases). The specimen sequenced was whole blood. This TCR was sampled from an adult who was a healthcare worker with PCR-confirmed SARS-CoV-2 infection or an uninfected control (not recorded which). This CDR3 is CASSLMSGAGDTQYF. CDR3 nucleotides: TGTGCCAGCAGCTTAATGTCAGGGGCCGGAGATACGCAGTATTTT.